This is a list of T cell receptor beta chains from one sample in a study of cytomegalovirus exposure and HLA in healthy donors. Sequencing was performed with immunoSEQ multiplex PCR; in TCRdb, only in-frame clones are kept and a portion is missing. The sample contains roughly 140,000 clones, over 60% of which appear only once. Specimen: PBMCs. The receptors were gathered from a woman in her 30s in good health and CMV-seropositive. CDR3s include the opening cysteine and the closing phenylalanine or tryptophan. Fields, in order: D gene, clone size, J gene, V gene, CDR3 DNA, CDR3 protein. A D gene is named only where the DNA matches it firmly. Only part of the rows carry a size: once, few, many, or a class if the clone is expanded.

TRBD1	few	TRBJ1-1	TRBV7-3	TGTGCCAGCAGCTTATCAGGACAGGGGGCATACACTGAAGCTTTCTTT	CASSLSGQGAYTEAFF
TRBD2	.	TRBJ2-3	TRBV28	TGTGCCAGCAGTCGAGAATTTAGCGGGGGGGCTTCAGGGGCTACGCAGTATTTT	CASSREFSGGASGATQYF
TRBD2	.	TRBJ2-3	TRBV5-1	TGCGCCAGTATGACTAGCGGCCTCACAGATACGCAGTATTTT	CASMTSGLTDTQYF
.	few	TRBJ1-5	TRBV28	TGTGCCAGCACCCCAACTGACATAAATCAGCCCCAGCATTTT	CASTPTDINQPQHF
.	once	TRBJ2-6	TRBV28	TGTGCGAGCCAAGTAGACCGGAGGCACTCTGGGGCCAACGTCCTGACTTTC	CASQVDRRHSGANVLTF
TRBD2	.	TRBJ2-7	TRBV7-2	TGTGCCAGCAGCTTTACTAGCGGTCCCTCCTACGAGCAGTACTTC	CASSFTSGPSYEQYF
.	.	TRBJ1-5	TRBV27	TGTGCCAGCAGATCTAACCTATTTCTCAATCAGCCCCAGCATTTT	CASRSNLFLNQPQHF
.	.	TRBJ1-1	TRBV7-9	TGTGCCAGCAGCTTAATCTCTGAAGCTTTCTTT	CASSLISEAFF
TRBD2	.	TRBJ2-7	TRBV6-5	TGTGCCAGCAGTATCGGACTAGCGTACGAGCAGTACTTC	CASSIGLAYEQYF
.	.	TRBJ2-5	TRBV4-1	TGCGTCAGCAGGCTCAGGAACGGGGATTTCGGCCGGACCCAGTACTTC	CVSRLRNGDFGRTQYF
TRBD2	.	TRBJ2-7	TRBV6-5	TGTGCCAGCAGAACCCCGGGACTAGCGAGCTACGAGCAGTACTTC	CASRTPGLASYEQYF
TRBD2	.	TRBJ2-1	TRBV5-1	TGCGCCAGCAGCTTCCATGGTCGGGGGGAGGGAGGGTACAATGAGCAGTTCTTC	CASSFHGRGEGGYNEQFF
.	few	TRBJ2-3	TRBV14	TGTGCCAGCAGCCAAGATCGGGGTGATACGCAGTATTTT	CASSQDRGDTQYF
.	.	TRBJ1-4	TRBV27	TGTGCCAGCAGTTTATTAGGATATACCTCGGCGGGTGCCTCTTCGGTGAAACTGTTTTTT	CASSLLGYTSAGASSVKLFF
.	once	TRBJ2-5	TRBV5-6	TGTGCCAGCAGCTTGGTCTCTCGTCGGGAGACCCAGTACTTC	CASSLVSRRETQYF
TRBD1	.	TRBJ1-3	TRBV27	TGTGCCAGCAGTTTATCGAGGGACAGGCCCCTATATTTT	CASSLSRDRPLYF
TRBD1	.	TRBJ1-2	TRBV28	TGTGCCAGCCATTCCGGGACAGGGGGCCATGGCTACACCTTC	CASHSGTGGHGYTF
.	.	TRBJ1-1	TRBV7-9	TGTGCCAGCAGCCTGACAGTGAACACTGAAGCTTTCTTT	CASSLTVNTEAFF
.	.	TRBJ1-1	TRBV7-2	TGTGCCAGCAGCTTATATCGGGAGACTGAAGCTTTCTTT	CASSLYRETEAFF
TRBD1	few	TRBJ1-2	TRBV14	TGTGCCAGCAGCCAAGGTGGCGGGACAGGACTCTATGGCTACACCTTC	CASSQGGGTGLYGYTF
.	few	TRBJ2-1	TRBV20-1	TGCAGTGCTAGTCTCGGGTTCTTC	CSASLGFF
.	.	TRBJ2-7	TRBV5-1	TGCGCCAGCAGCCCGAGGCGGGGTAACGAGCAGTACTTC	CASSPRRGNEQYF
TRBD2	.	TRBJ2-7	TRBV30	TGTGCCTGCCGCGCTAGCGGTTCCTACGAGCAGTACTTC	CACRASGSYEQYF
TRBD2	.	TRBJ2-4	TRBV7-2	TGTGCCAGCAGCCCTCTAGCGGGAGGCCGGGGAAACATTCAGTACTTC	CASSPLAGGRGNIQYF
.	.	TRBJ2-4	TRBV30	TGTGCCTGGACGACGGGGGGCGCGGCCAAAAACATTCAGTACTTC	CAWTTGGAAKNIQYF
TRBD1	few	TRBJ2-7	TRBV2	TGTGCCAGCGACTCAGGGGGATACGAGCAGTACTTC	CASDSGGYEQYF
.	.	TRBJ1-5	TRBV2	TGTGCCAGCAGCGCGGGATCGCTGCGCTACTTTCGCAATCAGCCCCAGCATTTT	CASSAGSLRYFRNQPQHF
.	.	TRBJ1-2	TRBV6-1	TGTGCCAGCAGTGAAGTCCCCGCGCCTCATATCCGTTACACCTTC	CASSEVPAPHIRYTF
.	.	TRBJ2-3	TRBV6-5	TGTGCCAGCAGTTACTCCTACGTATCAACGGGAGATACGCAGTATTTT	CASSYSYVSTGDTQYF
.	few	TRBJ2-5	TRBV9	TGTGCCAGCAGCCCACGGTCGCTTGAGACCCAGTACTTC	CASSPRSLETQYF